Presented here are 18 T cell receptor beta chains from one specimen sequenced in a study of cytomegalovirus exposure and HLA in healthy donors. Produced via immunoSEQ multiplex PCR; TCRdb's table is partial and in-frame only. The data show 150,000 to 200,000 clones, around 85% seen once. Sequences were obtained from PBMCs. These receptors were obtained from a man aged 18 to 35 in good health and CMV-seropositive.

The rearrangement joins TRBV7-9 to TRBJ2-5, with a weak D call TRBD2 (5 bases). The CDR3 has 14 amino acids. V was trimmed by 7 bases and J by 1 base, leaving 13 bases between them. CDR1 is SEHNR, CDR2 FQNEAQ, per germline (reference sequence). CDR3 sequence: CASKSWGVQETQYF. CDR3 DNA: TGTGCCAGCAAGTCCTGGGGAGTCCAAGAGACCCAGTACTTC.

In this sample, this clone turned up once. The chain employs TRBV7-9 and TRBJ2-3; tentatively, D is TRBD1 (7 bases). Deletions cut 5 bases from V and 3 bases from J, with 18 bases between. Per the germline V gene, CDR1 is SEHNR and CDR2 is FQNEAQ (reference sequence). The CDR3 length is 16 residues. In DNA, the CDR3 is TGTGCCAGCAGCAACCCAGGGGCAGGGGGGACAGATACGCAGTATTTT. Amino acid sequence: CASSNPGAGGTDTQYF.

The chain links TRBV7-9 to TRBJ2-6; TRBD1 agrees at 9 bases. Germline CDR1 reads SEHNR; CDR2 reads FQNEAQ (reference sequence). This CDR3 has 18 amino acids. V was pared by 5 bases and J by 0 bases, with 8 bases of the junction left unmatched. The CDR3: CASSLPGTGLSGANVLTF. Written as DNA, the CDR3 is TGTGCCAGCAGCCTCCCCGGGACAGGGCTCTCTGGGGCCAACGTCCTGACTTTC.

To note about this clone: One end of the junction is discordant with germline, which a read error may explain. The chain links TRBV30 to TRBJ1-1, with D perhaps matching TRBD1 (5 bases). The CDR3 runs to 12 residues. Per germline, CDR1 GTSNPN and CDR2 SVGIG (reference sequence). Here the CDR3 DNA reads TGTGCCTGGTCTATAAAGCGGGACGGGGGTATCTTT. Its protein is CAWSIKRDGGIF.

This rearrangement joins TRBV11-3 to TRBJ2-3; 8 bases map to TRBD1. Germline V gene data show CDR1 as SGHNT and CDR2 as YENEEA. The CDR3 has 14 amino acids. Trimming took 4 bases from V and 4 from J; bases not matched to a gene: 4. The CDR3 region has the DNA TGTGCCAGCAGCTCGGACAGGGACGCAGATACGCAGTATTTT. As protein: CASSSDRDADTQYF.

J is TRBJ2-7 and V is TRBV27; 9 nucleotides match TRBD1. The CDR3 contains 16 residues. Per germline, CDR1 MNHEY and CDR2 SMNVEV (reference sequence). The J segment lost 7 bases and the V segment lost 5 bases, leaving 15 bases of the junction unmatched. This CDR3 is CASSPRSRDRVSEQYF. CDR3 DNA: TGTGCCAGCAGTCCCCGCTCCCGGGACAGGGTGAGTGAGCAGTACTTC.

The chain combines TRBV6-1 with TRBJ2-7; TRBD2 matches at 8 bases. V lost 7 bases and J lost 0; bases outside the gene matches: 8. The CDR3 consists of 15 residues. In germline, CDR1 is MNHNS, CDR2 SASEGT. Written as DNA, the CDR3 is TGTGCCAGCACTCGAGCGGGGGCAAGCTCCTACGAGCAGTACTTC. Translation gives CASTRAGASSYEQYF.

This clone was counted a few times. V is TRBV4-2 and J is TRBJ1-5, with 8 bases aligning to TRBD1. This CDR3 contains 15 residues. The germline V gene encodes CDR1 LGHNA and CDR2 YNFKEQ. J lost 6 bases, V lost 2 bases, and 6 bases had no gene match. CDR3 in DNA: TGTGCCAGCAGCCAAACCTCGACAGGGGCTCAGCCCCAGCATTTT. Its translation is CASSQTSTGAQPQHF.

This chain joins TRBV30 and TRBJ2-3; D may be TRBD2 (6 bases). The ends were cut back, 0 bases at V and 1 base at J, with 11 bases in the middle. This CDR3 has 15 amino acids. The V gene's germline CDR1 is GTSNPN and CDR2 SVGIG (reference sequence). The CDR3 here is CAWSVYRRGTDTQYF. The DNA for the CDR3 is TGTGCCTGGAGTGTATATAGGAGGGGCACAGATACGCAGTATTTT.

With regard to this clone: Other nucleotide sequences in the sample specify the same CDR3. The chain uses TRBV7-3 and TRBJ2-3; a possible D gene is TRBD2 (5 bases). Deletions cut 0 bases from V and 1 base from J, with 5 bases between. The germline V gene has CDR1 SGHTA and CDR2 FQGTGA. The CDR3 extends over 14 amino acids. CDR3 sequence (DNA): TGTGCCAGCAGCTTAACCGGGGGCACAGATACGCAGTATTTT. It yields the protein CASSLTGGTDTQYF.

This clone was observed a handful of times. Written as DNA, the CDR3 is TGTGCCAGCAGCTTTGTGGAAGGGGGCGAAGCTTTCTTT. This translates into CASSFVEGGEAFF. This chain connects TRBV7-9 to TRBJ1-1; 7 nucleotides align to TRBD1. CDR1 and CDR2 from the germline V gene are SEHNR and FQNEAQ (reference sequence). With V trimmed by 3 bases and J by 8 bases, 6 bases remained unmatched. The CDR3 is made up of 13 amino acids.

In DNA form, the CDR3 reads TGTGCCACCAAAGTGGGGGCTCTCCAAGAGACCCAGTACTTC. The encoded protein is CATKVGALQETQYF. The chain couples TRBV15 to TRBJ2-5, with a possible D match to TRBD1 (6 bases). Germline V lookup: CDR1 LNHNV, CDR2 YYDKDF (reference sequence). Trimming cost V 7 bases and J 1 base, with 13 bases left between them. CDR3 length: 14 residues.

This chain uses TRBV6-4 with TRBJ1-1; D perhaps matches TRBD1 (5 bases). CDR3 size: 13 residues. Germline CDR1 reads MRHNA; CDR2 reads SNTAGT. V was shortened by 3 bases and J by 3 bases, with 8 bases between the two germline ends. CDR3 in DNA: TGTGCCAGCAGTGAGTCCAGGGACACTGAAGCTTTCTTT. This sequence encodes CASSESRDTEAFF.

The chain uses TRBV28 and TRBJ2-7, with 7 bases aligning to TRBD2. This CDR3 has 12 residues. Germline lookup yields CDR1 MDHEN and CDR2 SYDVKM. V trimming: 10 bases; J trimming: 4 bases; junction bases outside the gene matches: 7. CDR3 region: CATGGGVYEQYF. The CDR3, as DNA: TGTGCCACGGGTGGGGGGGTATACGAGCAGTACTTC.

The rearrangement links TRBV5-6 to TRBJ2-5; TRBD2 matches 12 bases. CDR1 is SGHDT, CDR2 YYEEEE, per germline. The V and J ends lost 4 bases and 5 bases, in that order; junction bases with no gene match: 9. The length of the CDR3 is 16 residues. In DNA form, the CDR3 reads TGTGCCAGCAGCCCGAGACTAGCGGGGGCGAGTGAGACCCAGTACTTC. Its translation: CASSPRLAGASETQYF.

The genes are TRBV28 and TRBJ1-2; 12 bases agree with TRBD1. Per germline, CDR1 MDHEN and CDR2 SYDVKM. The J segment lost 4 bases and the V segment lost 4 bases, leaving 7 bases of the junction unmatched. This CDR3 has 16 residues. The CDR3 nucleotides are TGTGCCAGCAGTTCGGGACAGGGGGCGCAGGTCTATGGCTACACCTTC. Amino acids: CASSSGQGAQVYGYTF.

The chain uses TRBV28 and TRBJ1-2; 7 bases fit TRBD1. Germline V lookup: CDR1 MDHEN, CDR2 SYDVKM. This CDR3 is built from 12 residues. Trimming took 7 bases from V and 5 from J; bases not matched to a gene: 4. CDR3 nucleotide sequence: TGTGCCAGCAAGGGGACAGATTATGGCTACACCTTC. This sequence encodes CASKGTDYGYTF.

This rearrangement joins TRBV28 to TRBJ1-1, with D unclear. Germline V lookup: CDR1 MDHEN, CDR2 SYDVKM. The CDR3 runs 13 residues. The V gene lost 7 bases and the J gene lost 5 bases, with 14 bases spanning the gap. CDR3 DNA: TGTGCCAGCATGATGGCCTCGCGGACTGAAGCTTTCTTT. It translates to CASMMASRTEAFF.